The clone carrying this T cell receptor beta chain was counted once. The antigen is not known. This entry is derived from a study of T cell responses to AZD1222 COVID-19 vaccine. Study-wide results and limits: Researchers report vaccine-associated CD4 TCRs spanning spike, with dominance at 160-218 and 743-854. Most donors were white British, females outnumbered males, and clonal diversity was possibly underestimated.

Trimming at V came to 2 bases and at J to 0 bases, leaving 12 bases not matched to a gene. The CDR3 consists of 21 residues. Germline-derived CDR1 and CDR2 are MNHEY and SVGEGT. This table comes from immunoSEQ multiplex PCR, and its TCRdb copy is limited to in-frame clones, with some not included. The sample includes around 100,000 clones, more than 85% seen only once; the top ten take 0.95% to 1.5%. The clonotype comes from an adult in good health. The chain recombines TRBV6-2 or TRBV6-3 with TRBJ2-1, with 14 bases lining up with TRBD2. The material was peripheral blood, obtained on day 0 of AZD1222 vaccination. CDR3 in DNA: TGTGCCAGCAGTTACCTTTTCTCGACTAGCGGGAGGGTGAGCTCCTACAATGAGCAGTTCTTC. Translation: CASSYLFSTSGRVSSYNEQFF.